Listed below are T cell receptor beta chains from one sample, sequenced in a study of cytomegalovirus exposure and HLA in healthy donors. Here immunoSEQ multiplex PCR was the method, and the copy in TCRdb shows in-frame clones only, minus some. The table lists about 160,000 clones, over 80% of them singletons. The sample comprised PBMCs. Receptor source: a human donor in good health. CDR3s include the opening cysteine and the closing phenylalanine or tryptophan. A D gene is named only where the DNA matches it firmly. Rows may omit the clone size; those that give it use once, few, many or a size class.

d_gene,abundance,j_gene,v_gene,CDR3aa,CDR3nt
TRBD1,-,TRBJ1-1,TRBV5-1,CASSLEGADTEAFF,TGCGCCAGCAGCTTGGAGGGGGCGGACACTGAAGCTTTCTTT
-,-,TRBJ1-2,TRBV7-9,CASSLAPGANYGYTF,TGTGCCAGCAGCTTAGCGCCAGGGGCTAACTATGGCTACACCTTC
-,few,TRBJ1-6,TRBV6-1,CASSATAGVNSPLHF,TGTGCCAGCAGTGCCACGGCAGGGGTTAATTCACCCCTCCACTTT
-,-,TRBJ1-6,TRBV5-1,CASSLMWGPLSPLHF,TGCGCCAGCAGCTTGATGTGGGGGCCACTTTCACCCCTCCACTTT
TRBD1,-,TRBJ2-7,TRBV9,CASRGAQVGPPVGTGASYEQYF,TGTGCCAGCAGGGGGGCTCAGGTCGGCCCGCCTGTTGGGACAGGCGCTTCCTACGAGCAGTACTTC
-,-,TRBJ1-6,TRBV27,CASSLLSGGARSPLHF,TGTGCCAGCAGTTTATTAAGTGGCGGGGCACGTTCACCCCTCCACTTT
-,-,TRBJ1-1,TRBV6-6,CASSYVGEKNTEAFF,TGTGCCAGCAGTTACGTCGGTGAGAAGAACACTGAAGCTTTCTTT
-,-,TRBJ1-2,TRBV20-1,CSARDQGIYTF,TGCAGTGCTAGAGATCAGGGGATCTACACCTTC
TRBD2,-,TRBJ2-5,TRBV27,CASSFAGVTVETQYF,TGTGCCAGCAGTTTTGCGGGGGTGACAGTGGAGACCCAGTACTTC
-,-,TRBJ2-5,TRBV7-3,CASSLTRGTQYF,TGTGCCAGCAGCTTGACCCGGGGGACCCAGTACTTC
TRBD1,-,TRBJ2-7,TRBV7-9,CASSLGGGPRYEQYF,TGTGCCAGCAGCTTAGGAGGGGGCCCTCGATACGAGCAGTACTTC
-,-,TRBJ1-2,TRBV9,CASSGASNYGYTF,TGTGCCAGCAGCGGGGCATCTAACTATGGCTACACCTTC
TRBD1,-,TRBJ2-7,TRBV4-3,CASSRGQGASEQYF,TGCGCCAGCAGCCGGGGACAGGGGGCTAGCGAGCAGTACTTC
-,-,TRBJ1-1,TRBV2,CASRPHSGGDTEAFF,TGTGCCAGCAGACCCCACTCGGGGGGGGACACTGAAGCTTTCTTT
-,-,TRBJ1-3,TRBV9,CASSVQDSGNTIYF,TGTGCCAGCAGCGTACAGGACTCTGGAAACACCATATACTTT
-,-,TRBJ2-7,TRBV7-2,CASSLEPTGFNTYEQYF,TGTGCCAGCAGCTTGGAGCCAACAGGGTTCAATACCTACGAGCAGTACTTC
-,-,TRBJ2-5,TRBV7-3,CASSPEGLATETQYF,TGTGCCAGCAGCCCGGAAGGACTCGCCACGGAGACCCAGTACTTC
TRBD1,-,TRBJ2-7,TRBV5-6,CASSWGTGEFYEQYF,TGTGCCAGCAGCTGGGGGACAGGGGAATTCTACGAGCAGTACTTC
TRBD1,-,TRBJ2-7,TRBV7-2,CASSLDKQGSRYEQYF,TGTGCCAGCAGCTTAGACAAACAGGGGTCCCGCTACGAGCAGTACTTC
-,few,TRBJ2-4,TRBV5-6,CASSLREAKNIQYF,TGTGCCAGCAGCTTGCGAGAAGCCAAAAACATTCAGTACTTC
-,-,TRBJ1-1,TRBV18,CASSRTEGTEAFF,TGTGCCAGCTCACGAACGGAGGGCACTGAAGCTTTCTTT
TRBD1,once,TRBJ1-1,TRBV19,CASSMGNRGVKTEAFF,TGTGCCAGTAGTATGGGGAACAGGGGAGTGAAGACTGAAGCTTTCTTT
-,-,TRBJ1-4,TRBV27,CASSLSPGFGEKLFF,TGTGCCAGCAGTTTATCTCCAGGGTTCGGGGAAAAACTGTTTTTT
-,-,TRBJ1-2,TRBV2,CASSEGGGGYTF,TGTGCCAGCAGTGAGGGGGGTGGCGGCTACACCTTC
TRBD1,-,TRBJ2-7,TRBV6-1,CASSTGGYEQYF,TGTGCCAGCAGTACAGGGGGTTACGAGCAGTACTTC
-,-,TRBJ2-3,TRBV6-5,CASSSDYPDTQYF,TGTGCCAGCAGCTCGGACTATCCAGATACGCAGTATTTT
TRBD1,-,TRBJ1-5,TRBV27,CASKFMRPGTDINQPQHF,TGTGCCAGCAAGTTTATGAGACCCGGGACAGATATTAATCAGCCCCAGCATTTT
TRBD1,-,TRBJ2-1,TRBV10-3,CAISAPDRGLIMQEQFF,TGTGCCATCAGTGCCCCTGACAGGGGGCTAATCATGCAGGAGCAGTTCTTC
-,once,TRBJ1-6,TRBV11-2,CASSFGGIGVEPLHF,TGTGCCAGCAGCTTTGGGGGCATAGGGGTGGAGCCCCTCCACTTT
TRBD2,once,TRBJ2-3,TRBV5-4,CASTRGGGAGTDTQYF,TGTGCCAGCACCCGAGGCGGGGGGGCCGGCACAGATACGCAGTATTTT
TRBD2,-,TRBJ2-7,TRBV4-1,CASSHYGGSEQYF,TGCGCCAGCAGCCATTACGGGGGGAGCGAGCAGTACTTC
TRBD1,-,TRBJ1-2,TRBV7-6,CASSVKEPGQGARYYGYTF,TGTGCCAGCAGCGTAAAGGAACCGGGACAGGGGGCGCGGTACTATGGCTACACCTTC
-,-,TRBJ2-7,TRBV10-3,CAIRPPTSYEQYF,TGTGCCATCAGGCCCCCAACGTCCTACGAGCAGTACTTC
TRBD1,-,TRBJ2-7,TRBV11-2,CASSLDRGRYEQYF,TGTGCCAGCAGCTTAGACAGGGGGCGCTACGAGCAGTACTTC
-,-,TRBJ2-6,TRBV7-6,CASSGSGGISGANVLTF,TGTGCCAGCAGCGGGAGCGGAGGGATAAGTGGGGCCAACGTCCTGACTTTC
-,-,TRBJ2-2,TRBV5-5,CASSLSPRGAGELFF,TGTGCCAGCAGCTTGTCCCCCAGGGGTGCCGGGGAGCTGTTTTTT
TRBD2,-,TRBJ2-5,TRBV9,CASSLGAGGQETQYF,TGTGCCAGCTCCTTGGGAGCGGGGGGGCAAGAGACCCAGTACTTC
TRBD1,-,TRBJ1-5,TRBV2,CASRTGGNNQPQHF,TGTGCCAGCAGGACAGGGGGGAATAATCAGCCCCAGCATTTT
TRBD2,-,TRBJ2-2,TRBV4-1,CASSQGAGGAGELFF,TGCGCCAGCAGCCAGGGAGCGGGGGGTGCCGGGGAGCTGTTTTTT
-,-,TRBJ2-7,TRBV4-3,CASSPGLGDYEQYF,TGCGCCAGCAGTCCCGGGTTAGGAGACTACGAGCAGTACTTC
TRBD1,-,TRBJ2-2,TRBV2,CASSLGTGNTGELFF,TGTGCCAGCAGCCTCGGGACAGGGAACACCGGGGAGCTGTTTTTT
TRBD2,-,TRBJ2-3,TRBV5-1,CASRLSGTSGGATDTQYF,TGCGCCAGCAGGTTATCCGGGACTAGCGGGGGGGCAACAGATACGCAGTATTTT
-,-,TRBJ2-1,TRBV27,CASSLRGQIYNEQFF,TGTGCCAGCAGTTTGCGCGGACAGATCTACAATGAGCAGTTCTTC
TRBD2,-,TRBJ2-7,TRBV7-9,CASSNYPGLREYEQYF,TGTGCCAGCAGCAATTATCCGGGACTAAGGGAATACGAGCAGTACTTC
-,-,TRBJ2-1,TRBV9,CASSDLGSLKQFF,TGTGCCAGCAGCGACCTGGGGAGTCTTAAGCAGTTCTTC
-,-,TRBJ1-1,TRBV7-9,CASSLGPGSTEAFF,TGTGCCAGCAGCTTAGGGCCCGGGAGCACTGAAGCTTTCTTT
-,-,TRBJ1-2,TRBV5-4,CASSLPGTYYGYTF,TGTGCCAGCAGCTTGCCCGGGACATATTATGGCTACACCTTC
-,-,TRBJ1-1,TRBV6-5,CASSYEREAFF,TGTGCCAGCAGTTACGAGAGGGAAGCTTTCTTT
TRBD1,-,TRBJ1-2,TRBV6-5,CASSPDRVEGGYTF,TGTGCCAGCAGCCCCGACAGGGTTGAGGGTGGCTACACCTTC
-,-,TRBJ2-3,TRBV2,CASGFRGQDTQYF,TGTGCCAGCGGGTTCAGGGGCCAAGATACGCAGTATTTT
TRBD1,-,TRBJ2-1,TRBV7-2,CASSARTGSIYNEQFF,TGTGCCAGCAGCGCGCGGACAGGGAGCATCTACAATGAGCAGTTCTTC
TRBD1,-,TRBJ2-1,TRBV10-2,CASSDLTGQPYNEQFF,TGCGCCAGCAGTGACCTGACAGGGCAACCCTACAATGAGCAGTTCTTC
-,-,TRBJ1-2,TRBV7-2,CASIKTRVENYGYTF,TGTGCCAGCATCAAGACGAGGGTGGAGAACTATGGCTACACCTTC